Below, 2 T cell receptor beta chains from the same sample are listed, as sequenced in a study of PD-1 blockade in mismatch repair-deficient tumors. Antigen specificity for these receptors is unknown. The time point was: 10-day in vitro stimulation with candidate neoantigen peptide 5. Assay used: immunoSEQ multiplex PCR; TCRdb lists only in-frame clones, some missing. The profile shows around 15,000 clones, 84% of them singletons. The input for sequencing was cells cultured in vitro, taken from a patient treated with pembrolizumab. The origin of the receptors is an adult with mismatch repair-deficient cancer.

The V gene is TRBV30, the J gene TRBJ1-5; D remains unclear. V lost 0 bases and J lost 3, with 9 bases in between. From germline, CDR1 is GTSNPN and CDR2 SVGIG (reference sequence). This CDR3 is 14 amino acids long. CDR3 protein: CAWSVLGFNQPQHF. CDR3 nucleotides: TGTGCCTGGAGTGTACTGGGATTCAATCAGCCCCAGCATTTT.

The V call is TRBV5-4, the J call TRBJ2-2; 8 nucleotides align to TRBD2. Looked up from germline, CDR1 is SGHNT and CDR2 is YYREEE (reference sequence). V lost 0 bases, J lost 8 bases, and 9 bases stayed unmatched. This CDR3 has 16 residues. The CDR3 reads CASSLAAGGPSGELFF. Written as DNA, the CDR3 is TGTGCCAGCAGCTTGGCTGCGGGAGGTCCCTCTGGGGAGCTGTTTTTT.